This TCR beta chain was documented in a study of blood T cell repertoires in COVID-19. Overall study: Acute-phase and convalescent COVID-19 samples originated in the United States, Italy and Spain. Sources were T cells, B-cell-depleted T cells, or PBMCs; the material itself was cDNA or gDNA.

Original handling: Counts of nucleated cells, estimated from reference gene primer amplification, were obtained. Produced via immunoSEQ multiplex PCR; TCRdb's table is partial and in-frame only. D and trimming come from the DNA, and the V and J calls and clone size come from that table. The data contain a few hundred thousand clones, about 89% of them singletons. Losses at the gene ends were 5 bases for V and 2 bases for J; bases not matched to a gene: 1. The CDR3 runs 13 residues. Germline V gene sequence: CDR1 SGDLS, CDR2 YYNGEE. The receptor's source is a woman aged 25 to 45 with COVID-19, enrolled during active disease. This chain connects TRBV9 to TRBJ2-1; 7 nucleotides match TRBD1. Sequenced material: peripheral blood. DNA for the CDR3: TGTGCCAGCAGTAGGGGGCCCTACAATGAGCAGTTCTTC. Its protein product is CASSRGPYNEQFF.